This entry features one T cell receptor beta chain sequence. V dropped 6 bases and J dropped 5 bases, with 13 bases sitting between them. Germline V gene sequence: CDR1 SEHNR, CDR2 FQNEAQ (reference sequence). The CDR3 is 13 residues long. This sample is part of a study of CD8 T cells in Susac syndrome. TCR beta was sequenced from blood CD8+ and CD4+ T cells. Random hexamers were used to reverse transcribe an amount of roughly 0.5 to 1 ug RNA. TCRdb independently ran MiXCR on the immunoSEQ multiplex PCR reads; one entry per CDR3 protein. The repertoire holds about 150,000 distinct CDR3 sequences, with around 95% as singletons.

This chain uses TRBV7-9 with TRBJ1-2; D gene unclear. The sample taken for sequencing was CD8+ T cells from PBMCs. The source of this sequence is a human donor with multiple sclerosis. CDR3 amino acids: CASRESSGYGYTF. DNA of the CDR3: TGTGCCAGCAGAGAGTCGTCCGGGTATGGCTACACCTTC.